This TCR beta chain was observed in a study of T-cell reconstitution after alpha-beta-depleted transplantation in children. TCRbeta library construction was performed incorporating unique molecular identifiers. A single record per CDR3 protein comes from TCRdb applying MiXCR to the PCR reads. Of under 350,000 distinct CDR3 sequences in the sample, roughly 9.5% were seen once. Per germline, CDR1 LGHDT and CDR2 YNNKEL (reference sequence). The CDR3 runs 17 residues. Details on this clonotype: Compared with germline, one end of the junction differs, possibly owing to a read error.

Sample: PBMCs from the stem cell graft donor, taken from the stem cell graft. V and J are TRBV3-1 and TRBJ2-2; 7 bases match TRBD1. This TCR derives from a human donor who donated a stem cell graft to a child with SCID. The CDR3 spells CATSQDIGGLNTGELFF. In nucleotides, the CDR3 is TGTGCCACCAGCCAAGATATAGGGGGCCTGAACACCGGGGAGCTGTTTTTT.